A selection of T cell receptor beta chains follows, all from one sample in a study of beta chain features in type 1 diabetes. Libraries were prepared by immunoSEQ multiplex PCR; TCRdb keeps only in-frame clonotypes and omits some of them. Here the sample spans 850,000 to 900,000 clones, 17% being singletons. Sequenced: naive CD4+ T cells from blood. Receptors were obtained from a woman aged 18-29 years in good health. Both conserved end residues are part of each CDR3. D genes are given only for firm matches. The listing skips clone size in some rows; elsewhere it reads once, few, many or a size class.

v_call: TRBV7-2; j_call: TRBJ1-3; clone_size: .; d_call: TRBD1; cdr3_nt: TGTGCCAGCAGGCCCGGACAGGGGGGAAACACCATATATTTT; cdr3_aa: CASRPGQGGNTIYF
v_call: TRBV19; j_call: TRBJ2-6; clone_size: few; d_call: .; cdr3_nt: TGTGCCACGCGGAGTTCAGGGCAGGTCGTAAGTGGGGCCAACGTCCTGACTTTC; cdr3_aa: CATRSSGQVVSGANVLTF
v_call: TRBV4-3; j_call: TRBJ2-5; clone_size: few; d_call: .; cdr3_nt: TGCGCCAGCAGCCAAGAACTCTCGGGGGAGACCCAGTACTTC; cdr3_aa: CASSQELSGETQYF
v_call: TRBV2; j_call: TRBJ2-7; clone_size: few; d_call: TRBD1; cdr3_nt: TGTGCCAGGGAAGGACAGGGGAGCCACGAGCAGTACTTC; cdr3_aa: CAREGQGSHEQYF
v_call: TRBV28; j_call: TRBJ2-1; clone_size: few; d_call: .; cdr3_nt: TGTGCCAGCAGTTTTGTCCTGGGCCAAAATGAGCAGTTCTTC; cdr3_aa: CASSFVLGQNEQFF
v_call: TRBV10-3; j_call: TRBJ1-2; clone_size: .; d_call: .; cdr3_nt: TGTGCCATCAGTGAGAGGAGGTCCCGAGCTAACTATGGCTACACCTTC; cdr3_aa: CAISERRSRANYGYTF
v_call: TRBV11-2; j_call: TRBJ2-2; clone_size: .; d_call: .; cdr3_nt: TGTGCCAGCAGCCCAAGCGGACCTAACACCGGGGAGCTGTTTTTT; cdr3_aa: CASSPSGPNTGELFF
v_call: TRBV7-8; j_call: TRBJ1-5; clone_size: few; d_call: TRBD1; cdr3_nt: TGTGCCAGCAGCAAGAACCCCTTACAGGGGCAGCCCCAGCATTTT; cdr3_aa: CASSKNPLQGQPQHF
v_call: TRBV2; j_call: TRBJ2-3; clone_size: .; d_call: .; cdr3_nt: TGTGCCAGCAGCCGATCTAGCACAGATACGCAGTATTTT; cdr3_aa: CASSRSSTDTQYF
v_call: TRBV5-1; j_call: TRBJ1-2; clone_size: .; d_call: .; cdr3_nt: TGCGCCAGCAGCGTGAGTGGGCAGCCGACGCGTCCTGGCTACACCTTC; cdr3_aa: CASSVSGQPTRPGYTF
v_call: TRBV11-2; j_call: TRBJ1-4; clone_size: .; d_call: .; cdr3_nt: TGTGCCAGCAGCTTACAGAAGGCAACTAATGAAAAACTGTTTTTT; cdr3_aa: CASSLQKATNEKLFF
v_call: TRBV19; j_call: TRBJ2-1; clone_size: few; d_call: TRBD2; cdr3_nt: TGTGCCAGTAGTATAGAATTTGCTAGCGGGAGCTACAATGAGCAGTTCTTC; cdr3_aa: CASSIEFASGSYNEQFF
v_call: TRBV7-2; j_call: TRBJ2-1; clone_size: few; d_call: TRBD2; cdr3_nt: TGTGCCAGCAGCTTAACGGGACTAGCGGGAGAGCGTGAGCAGTTCTTC; cdr3_aa: CASSLTGLAGEREQFF
v_call: TRBV18; j_call: TRBJ2-2; clone_size: .; d_call: .; cdr3_nt: TGTGCCAGCTCACCACCTCCAGGATCCACCGGGGAGCTGTTTTTT; cdr3_aa: CASSPPPGSTGELFF
v_call: TRBV5-1; j_call: TRBJ1-3; clone_size: .; d_call: .; cdr3_nt: TGCGCCAGCAGCCGAGAATGGGGCAACATCCCTGGAAACACCATATATTTT; cdr3_aa: CASSREWGNIPGNTIYF
v_call: TRBV6-4; j_call: TRBJ2-1; clone_size: .; d_call: .; cdr3_nt: TGTGCCAGCAGTCCCCTTTGGGGGAATGAGCAGTTCTTC; cdr3_aa: CASSPLWGNEQFF
v_call: TRBV6-1; j_call: TRBJ2-3; clone_size: few; d_call: .; cdr3_nt: TGTGCCAGTAGACGACAGCTACGCACAGATACGCAGTATTTT; cdr3_aa: CASRRQLRTDTQYF
v_call: TRBV6-5; j_call: TRBJ2-5; clone_size: .; d_call: TRBD2; cdr3_nt: TGTGCCAGCAGTTACTCAGGCGGGAGAGAGACCCAGTACTTC; cdr3_aa: CASSYSGGRETQYF
v_call: TRBV5-4; j_call: TRBJ2-1; clone_size: .; d_call: TRBD2; cdr3_nt: TGTGCCAGCACTCCTAGCGGTTACGACGAGCAGTTCTTC; cdr3_aa: CASTPSGYDEQFF
v_call: TRBV28; j_call: TRBJ2-7; clone_size: few; d_call: TRBD2; cdr3_nt: TGTGCCAGCAGGGAAGCGGGAGGGGATACATACGAGCAGTACTTC; cdr3_aa: CASREAGGDTYEQYF
v_call: TRBV18; j_call: TRBJ2-1; clone_size: .; d_call: .; cdr3_nt: TGTGCCAGCTCACCGAGACAGCAATACAATGAGCAGTTCTTC; cdr3_aa: CASSPRQQYNEQFF
v_call: TRBV5-1; j_call: TRBJ2-1; clone_size: few; d_call: .; cdr3_nt: TGCGCCAGCAGCTTGGGAGGGGCGGGGTTCTACAATGAGCAGTTCTTC; cdr3_aa: CASSLGGAGFYNEQFF
v_call: TRBV7-9; j_call: TRBJ2-6; clone_size: .; d_call: .; cdr3_nt: TGTGCCAGCGGAGAGGGAATTGCTGGGGCCAACGTCCTGACTTTC; cdr3_aa: CASGEGIAGANVLTF
v_call: TRBV7-8; j_call: TRBJ1-1; clone_size: .; d_call: .; cdr3_nt: TGTGCCAGCAGCTATCAGTTGTGGGTGAACACTGAAGCTTTCTTT; cdr3_aa: CASSYQLWVNTEAFF
v_call: TRBV7-9; j_call: TRBJ1-1; clone_size: few; d_call: .; cdr3_nt: TGTGCCAGCAGCTTAGGACAAGCTACTGAAGCTTTCTTT; cdr3_aa: CASSLGQATEAFF
v_call: TRBV28; j_call: TRBJ1-1; clone_size: .; d_call: TRBD1; cdr3_nt: TGTGCCAGCAAGTCCTCGGACAGGATGAACACTGAAGCTTTCTTT; cdr3_aa: CASKSSDRMNTEAFF